The TCR beta chain described here comes from a study of shared clonotypes between healthy human individuals. Across the study: Each donor's CD4 naive and CD4 memory cells filled three plates apiece, CD8 naive two, and CD8 memory one.

Original processing notes: Quality scores were absent from the junction-only immunoSEQ sequences, so filtering differed. Data came from immunoSEQ multiplex PCR; TCRdb stores just in-frame clones and leaves some out. Clone size and the V and J calls come from that table; the DNA yielded D and trimming. Seen here are approximately 2.1 million clones, 90% to 95% observed once, and the top ten hold roughly 0.36%. Concerning this clone: Its antigen is as yet unknown.

The CDR3 covers 16 residues. Trimming cost V 0 bases and J 4 bases, with 15 bases left between them. Germline loops: CDR1 MNHNS, CDR2 SASEGT. Study-wide results and limits: Against clonotypes common to all four donors, non-shared ones had lower generation probabilities. Expectations were that clonotype sharing among donors would be affected by sequencing depth.

Specimen: naive CD4+ T cells from PBMCs. The sample's subset: CD45RA+ positively selected. The rearrangement uses TRBV6-1 and TRBJ1-2, with a possible D match to TRBD1 (5 bases). The receptor was derived from a man between 18 and 29 years old in good health. Some clones in this sample may be carry-over from other donors' samples. CDR3 coding DNA: TGTGCCAGCAGTGAAGCAAACTTTTGGGGGGGCTATGGCTACACCTTC. Translation: CASSEANFWGGYGYTF.